Presented here are 15 T cell receptor beta chains from one specimen sequenced in a study of cytotoxic CD8 clonotypes in ibrutinib-treated CLL. Assay used: immunoSEQ multiplex PCR; TCRdb lists only in-frame clones, some missing. The sample records more than 300,000 clones, 70% to 80% being singletons. Source: PBMCs, taken before ibrutinib treatment. The origin of the receptors is a human donor with chronic lymphocytic leukemia.

The chain carries TRBV5-4 and TRBJ1-5; D is perhaps TRBD1 (5 bases). This CDR3 spans 14 amino acids. Looked up from germline, CDR1 is SGHNT and CDR2 is YYREEE (reference sequence). The V end was cut by 4 bases, the J end by 5 bases, with 13 bases between. In DNA, the CDR3 is TGTGCCAGCAGCCCTGGGGGAGGAGATCAGCCCCAGCATTTT. Translation: CASSPGGGDQPQHF. Combining the CDR3 with reference TRBV5-4 and TRBJ1-5 gives the whole variable domain ETGVTQSPTHLIKTRGQQVTLRCSSQSGHNTVSWYQQALGQGPQFIFQYYREEENGRGNFPPRFSGLQFPNYSSELNVNALELDDSALYLCASSPGGGDQPQHFGDGTRLSIL.

The rearrangement joins TRBV7-9 to TRBJ2-5, with TRBD2 identical over 7 bases. J gave up 5 bases and V 2 bases, and 8 bases lay outside the gene matches. The CDR3 runs 15 residues. CDR1 and CDR2 from the germline V gene are SEHNR and FQNEAQ (reference sequence). CDR3 in DNA: TGTGCCAGCAGCTTATCGACTAGCCGTGGTGAGACCCAGTACTTC. Its protein is CASSLSTSRGETQYF. The variable domain in full, with the rest retrieved from reference TRBV7-9 and TRBJ2-5, is DTGVSQNPRHKITKRGQNVTFRCDPISEHNRLYWYRQTLGQGPEFLTYFQNEAQLEKSRLLSDRFSAERPKGSFSTLEIQRTEQGDSAMYLCASSLSTSRGETQYFGPGTRLLVL.

This clone was seen only once. The chain recombines TRBV19 with TRBJ2-7; D gene ambiguous. The V end lost 4 bases, the J end lost 3 bases, and 13 bases lay between the germline ends. Germline CDR1 LNHDA, CDR2 SQIVND (reference sequence). The CDR3 is made up of 14 amino acids. CDR3 DNA sequence: TGTGCCAGTAGTAGGTCAGATTCTAACTACGAGCAGTACTTC. It codes for CASSRSDSNYEQYF.

The J gene is TRBJ2-3, the V gene TRBV2, with D uncertain. CDR1 is SNHLY and CDR2 is FYNNEI in the germline V gene. This CDR3 is 13 amino acids long. V shed 3 bases and J shed 11 bases, with 15 bases lying between them. The CDR3 DNA reads as TGTGCCAGCAGTGACCCCGTTATTGACATGCAGTATTTT. Protein sequence: CASSDPVIDMQYF.

The table lists this clone with a count of one. The rearrangement links TRBV27 to TRBJ2-7; no reliable D call. V was clipped by 0 bases and J by 0 bases, with 6 bases between them. The length of the CDR3 is 14 residues. The germline V gene encodes CDR1 MNHEY and CDR2 SMNVEV (reference sequence). The CDR3 loop reads CASSLSHYSYEQYF. CDR3 in DNA: TGTGCCAGCAGTTTATCTCATTACTCCTACGAGCAGTACTTC.

The chain has TRBV7-2 and TRBJ2-2; D call uncertain. The CDR3 sequence is 16 residues long. CDR1 and CDR2 (germline): SGHTA, FQGNSA. Trimming took 2 bases from V and 2 from J, leaving 12 bases between them. The CDR3, as DNA: TGTGCCAGCAGCTTACGGTTACAGTTCAACACCGGGGAGCTGTTTTTT. Its protein product is CASSLRLQFNTGELFF.

This CDR3 reads CAISEGLMSTSTDTQYF. For the CDR3, the DNA is TGTGCCATCAGTGAGGGACTTATGTCTACTAGCACAGATACGCAGTATTTT. The chain uses TRBV10-3 and TRBJ2-3; D is possibly TRBD2 (5 bases). V shed 2 bases and J shed 0 bases, with 15 bases lying between them. CDR1 is ENHRY and CDR2 is SYGVKD in the germline V gene. This CDR3 region has 17 residues.

V and J are TRBV4-2 and TRBJ1-1, with D tentatively TRBD1 (5 bases). Germline V gene sequence: CDR1 LGHNA, CDR2 YNFKEQ. This CDR3 is 15 amino acids long. V was cut by 2 bases and J by 2 bases, with 12 bases left in between. The CDR3 DNA reads as TGTGCCAGCAGCCAAATCTCTAGGGGTAACACTGAAGCTTTCTTT. Encoded protein: CASSQISRGNTEAFF.

As for this clone: This may come from a read error, since a much larger clone is one base off. The chain links TRBV11-1 to TRBJ1-1; D is unclear. Trimming stripped 1 base from V and 0 bases from J, with 3 bases between. From germline, CDR1 is SGHAT and CDR2 FQDESV (reference sequence). The CDR3 totals 13 residues. The DNA for the CDR3 is TGTGCCAGCAGCTTAGAAATGAACACTGAAGCTTTCTTT. Translated: CASSLEMNTEAFF.

In this sample, this clone turned up once. The chain's CDR3 is CASSPTVGETQYF. In DNA form, the CDR3 reads TGTGCCAGCAGCCCCACGGTAGGAGAGACCCAGTACTTC. The chain combines TRBV9 with TRBJ2-5; no clear D gene. CDR1 is SGDLS and CDR2 is YYNGEE in the germline V gene. Trimming left V 4 bases short and J 4 bases short, with 11 bases between. This CDR3 spans 13 amino acids.

The gene calls are TRBV30 and TRBJ2-3; the D gene is possibly TRBD1 (6 bases). Germline V CDR1 and CDR2: GTSNPN, SVGIG (reference sequence). The CDR3 runs 14 residues. V was shortened by 8 bases and J by 0 bases, with 15 bases between the two germline ends. In DNA form, the CDR3 reads TGTGCCCTAGAGGGACACCTGAGCACAGATACGCAGTATTTT. Amino acid sequence: CALEGHLSTDTQYF.

The rearrangement joins TRBV14 to TRBJ2-7; D is ambiguous. CDR1 and CDR2 (germline): SGHDN, FVKESK. The CDR3 is made up of 12 amino acids. Trimming removed 1 base from V and 4 bases from J, with 5 bases in between. The CDR3 DNA reads TGTGCCAGCAGCCAAGTGGTGTACGAGCAGTACTTC. Amino acid sequence: CASSQVVYEQYF.

This clone was recorded a few times. This chain joins TRBV11-1 and TRBJ2-5, with D uncertain. V lost 2 bases and J lost 0, with 4 bases in between. The CDR3 is 13 amino acids. The germline V gene encodes CDR1 SGHAT and CDR2 FQDESV (reference sequence). The CDR3 reads CASSLWYQETQYF. Here the CDR3 DNA reads TGTGCCAGCAGCTTATGGTACCAAGAGACCCAGTACTTC.

In this sample, this clone turned up once. The rearrangement uses TRBV18 and TRBJ1-1; no firm D call. Germline CDR1 KGHSH, CDR2 LQKENI. The CDR3 contains 13 residues. V was clipped by 0 bases and J by 8 bases, with 10 bases between them. The CDR3 sequence: CASSPPLTEEAFF. CDR3 DNA sequence: TGTGCCAGCTCACCACCGTTAACAGAGGAAGCTTTCTTT. Combining the CDR3 with reference TRBV18 and TRBJ1-1 gives the whole variable domain NAGVMQNPRHLVRRRGQEARLRCSPMKGHSHVYWYRQLPEEGLKFMVYLQKENIIDESGMPKERFSAEFPKEGPSILRIQQVVRGDSAAYFCASSPPLTEEAFFGQGTRLTVV.

This clone was recorded only once. The chain employs TRBV18 and TRBJ2-7, with D maybe TRBD2 (6 bases). Looked up from germline, CDR1 is KGHSH and CDR2 is LQKENI. Trimming cost V 2 bases and J 7 bases, with 12 bases left between them. The CDR3 sequence is 13 residues long. The CDR3 protein is CASSPNPSGEQYF. The CDR3 nucleotides are TGTGCCAGCTCACCAAACCCAAGCGGGGAGCAGTACTTC.